What follows is one TCR beta chain and its context. The record originates from a study of blood T cell repertoires in COVID-19. Across the study: COVID-19 samples, acute and convalescent, were from the United States, Italy and Spain.

The V gene's germline CDR1 is SGHNT and CDR2 YYREEE (reference sequence). The CDR3 sequence is 15 residues long. Trimming took 3 bases from V and 1 from J; bases not matched to a gene: 3. This table comes from immunoSEQ multiplex PCR, and its TCRdb copy is limited to in-frame clones, with some not included. The sample lists about 200,000 clones, around four fifths occurring once. This chain links TRBV5-4 with TRBJ2-2; 7 nucleotides agree with TRBD1. The clonotype originates from a man aged 60-69 years with COVID-19, enrolled during active disease. Sequenced: peripheral blood. The CDR3 loop reads CASSSRQGNTGELFF. The CDR3 nucleotides are TGTGCCAGCAGCTCCCGACAGGGGAACACCGGGGAGCTGTTTTTT.